This T cell receptor beta chain derives from a study of T cells in Graves' hyperthyroidism and ophthalmopathy. Study-wide results and caveats: Researchers found most expanded thyroid clonotypes above 0.001 in blood as well. Ophthalmopathy stood apart from stable hyperthyroidism in a 13 V-J model.

Authors of the study amplified TCR beta CDR3 regions from RNA transcripts. With the HTBI primer set, the TCR CDR3 went through a first round of RT-PCR. TCRdb re-called the multiplex PCR reads with MiXCR, one entry per CDR3 protein. The repertoire holds 500,000 or so distinct CDR3 sequences, 15% to 20% seen once, with roughly 18% in the top ten. CDR1 MDHEN and CDR2 SYDVKM come from the germline V gene. The CDR3 runs 17 residues. With 3 bases removed from V and 3 bases from J, the gap between germline ends came to 20 bases. This clonotype was seen repeatedly, ten times or more. The antigen remains undetermined.

The chain employs TRBV28 and TRBJ1-1; D is possibly TRBD1 (6 bases). The sample consisted of blood. This clonotype originated in a woman younger than 35 with Graves' ophthalmopathy. This CDR3 reads CASSFPHGTPLDTEAFF. The CDR3 DNA reads as TGTGCCAGCAGTTTTCCCCACGGGACACCACTGGACACTGAAGCTTTCTTT. Complete variable domain (other parts from reference TRBV28 and TRBJ1-1): DVKVTQSSRYLVKRTGEKVFLECVQDMDHENMFWYRQDPGLGLRLIYFSYDVKMKEKGDIPEGYSVSREKKERFSLILESASTNQTSMYLCASSFPHGTPLDTEAFFGQGTRLTVV.